The 24 T cell receptor beta chains given below trace back to one sample, sequenced in a study of T cells in Graves' hyperthyroidism and ophthalmopathy. Authors of the study amplified TCR beta CDR3 regions from RNA transcripts. Primed by the HTBI set, a first-round RT-PCR was run on the TCR CDR3. TCRdb called the multiplex PCR reads again in MiXCR, with one record for every CDR3 protein. Of over 450,000 distinct CDR3 sequences listed, approximately 17% are singletons. What was sequenced was blood. These receptors originate from a woman aged 18-29 years with Graves' ophthalmopathy.

A few counts support this clonotype. The rearrangement links TRBV12-3 or TRBV12-4 to TRBJ1-2; D uncertain. The CDR3 loop spans 15 amino acids. The V end was cut by 2 bases, the J end by 4 bases, with 14 bases between. This chain's CDR3 is CASSLNRRRVYGYTF. In nucleotides, the CDR3 is TGTGCCAGCAGTTTAAACCGGAGGAGGGTCTATGGCTACACCTTC.

This clonotype has just a few counts. The V gene is TRBV3-1, the J gene TRBJ2-1; 8 nucleotides agree with TRBD2. Germline CDR1 LGHDT, CDR2 YNNKEL (reference sequence). The trim removed 1 base at V and 3 bases at J, leaving 5 bases unmatched. The CDR3 consists of 16 residues. Here the CDR3 DNA reads TGTGCCAGCAGCCAAGTCGCGGGGGGATACTACAATGAGCAGTTCTTC. As protein: CASSQVAGGYYNEQFF.

This CDR3 reads CASRGSPYNEQFF. The DNA for the CDR3 is TGCGCCAGTAGGGGCTCCCCCTACAATGAGCAGTTCTTC. The chain uses TRBV5-1 and TRBJ2-1; TRBD1 is a possible D gene (5 bases). This CDR3 spans 13 amino acids. Germline CDR1 and CDR2: SGHRS and YFSETQ. Trimming took off 8 bases at V and 2 bases at J, with 11 bases between the two ends.

Ten or more counts support this clonotype. The V gene is TRBV20-1, the J gene TRBJ2-7; TRBD2 agrees at 7 bases. Trimming at V came to 0 bases and at J to 1 base, leaving 6 bases not matched to a gene. Per the germline V gene, CDR1 is DFQATT and CDR2 is SNEGSKA (reference sequence). The CDR3 extends over 15 amino acids. The CDR3 protein is CSARDVAGLSYEQYF. CDR3 sequence (DNA): TGCAGTGCTAGAGATGTCGCGGGACTATCCTACGAGCAGTACTTC.

This chain joins TRBV19 and TRBJ1-2; maybe TRBD1 (6 bases). Trimming took 5 bases from V and 3 from J, leaving 10 bases between them. The CDR3 has 13 residues. Germline CDR1 LNHDA, CDR2 SQIVND (reference sequence). CDR3 nucleotide sequence: TGTGCCAGTAGTCAACAGGGCGACTATGGCTACACCTTC. Translation gives CASSQQGDYGYTF.

This clonotype was picked up many times. V is TRBV7-3 and J is TRBJ2-5; TRBD2 is a possible D gene (5 bases). The CDR3 is 15 amino acids. Germline CDR1 is SGHTA and CDR2 is FQGTGA. Trimming stripped 3 bases from V and 5 bases from J, with 16 bases between. The CDR3 bases are TGTGCCAGCAGCTTCGGACGCCCGGAGGTGGAGACCCAGTACTTC. Translation gives CASSFGRPEVETQYF.

The sample holds many counts of this clonotype. This chain uses TRBV30 with TRBJ2-3; 12 bases align to TRBD2. The CDR3 loop spans 15 amino acids. Germline assignment: CDR1 GTSNPN and CDR2 SVGIG (reference sequence). Trimming removed 3 bases from V and 0 bases from J; junction bases left unmatched: 1. The CDR3 reads CAWSGLAGSTDTQYF. In DNA form, the CDR3 reads TGTGCCTGGAGCGGACTAGCGGGAAGCACAGATACGCAGTATTTT.

This clonotype was observed a handful of times. The V call is TRBV19, the J call TRBJ2-2; either TRBD1 or TRBD2 may fit D (5 bases each). The V gene lost 9 bases and the J gene lost 4 bases, with 21 bases spanning the gap. The CDR3 contains 16 residues. The V gene's germline CDR1 is LNHDA and CDR2 SQIVND (reference sequence). In DNA, the CDR3 is TGTGCCAGCACTTACTTATTAGGGACGGGCACCGGGGAGCTGTTTTTT. Its translation is CASTYLLGTGTGELFF.

This clonotype was detected only a few times. The chain carries TRBV9 and TRBJ2-1; TRBD2 is a possible D gene (7 bases). V gave up 0 bases and J gave up 3 bases, with 10 bases separating them. CDR1 and CDR2 (germline): SGDLS, YYNGEE. The CDR3 loop spans 15 amino acids. The CDR3 nucleotides read TGTGCCAGCAGCGTAGACGGGGGGCTCTACAATGAGCAGTTCTTC. This gives the protein CASSVDGGLYNEQFF.

This clonotype occurred many times. This chain links TRBV27 with TRBJ2-2; TRBD2 aligns across 11 bases. Germline CDR1 and CDR2: MNHEY and SMNVEV (reference sequence). The CDR3 sequence is 16 residues long. V lost 3 bases, J lost 3 bases, and 3 bases stayed unmatched. Here the CDR3 reads CASSFLAGGHTGELFF. CDR3 DNA sequence: TGTGCCAGCAGTTTCCTAGCGGGAGGCCACACCGGGGAGCTGTTTTTT.

The chain carries TRBV9 and TRBJ2-7, with 9 nucleotides matching TRBD1. CDR1 and CDR2 from the germline V gene are SGDLS and YYNGEE. V dropped 0 bases and J dropped 6; count of bases not matched to a gene: 4. This CDR3 is 14 amino acids long. CDR3 nucleotides: TGTGCCAGCAGCGTAGGGGACAGGGTGAGCGAGCAGTACTTC. This translates into CASSVGDRVSEQYF.

The chain combines TRBV10-1 with TRBJ2-1, with a weak D call TRBD2 (7 bases). The length of the CDR3 is 17 residues. Trimming shortened V by 6 bases and J by 4 bases, and 22 bases separated the two germline ends. The germline gives CDR1 WNHNN, CDR2 SYGVQD (reference sequence). CDR3 residues: CASSGLGGAYLYNEQFF. CDR3 DNA sequence: TGCGCCAGCAGCGGACTAGGGGGGGCTTACTTGTACAATGAGCAGTTCTTC.

There are many counts of this clonotype. The CDR3 protein is CASSGHRNTEAFF. For the CDR3, the DNA is TGTGCCAGCAGCGGGCACCGAAACACTGAAGCTTTCTTT. The V call is TRBV6-1, the J call TRBJ1-1; D is uncertain. The CDR3 runs to 13 residues. The V and J ends lost 6 bases and 2 bases respectively, with 10 bases between them. CDR1 MNHNS and CDR2 SASEGT come from the germline V gene.

This clonotype was recorded a few times. The V gene is TRBV28, the J gene TRBJ2-7; 10 nucleotides align to TRBD1. V lost 4 bases to trimming and J lost 2 bases; unmatched junction nucleotides: 8. In germline, CDR1 is MDHEN, CDR2 SYDVKM. This CDR3 has 16 residues. The CDR3 loop reads CASSYSPGTGAYEQYF. The CDR3 DNA is TGTGCCAGCAGTTACTCGCCCGGGACAGGGGCCTACGAGCAGTACTTC. Supplemented by reference TRBV28 and TRBJ2-7, the full variable domain reads DVKVTQSSRYLVKRTGEKVFLECVQDMDHENMFWYRQDPGLGLRLIYFSYDVKMKEKGDIPEGYSVSREKKERFSLILESASTNQTSMYLCASSYSPGTGAYEQYFGPGTRLTVT.

The chain is built from TRBV6-1 and TRBJ2-7; D uncertain. Deletions cut 6 bases from V and 6 bases from J, with 12 bases between. The CDR3 spans 12 residues. Germline assignment: CDR1 MNHNS and CDR2 SASEGT. The CDR3 DNA sequence: TGTGCCAGCAGACGAGGAGCTACCGAGCAGTACTTC. Residues: CASRRGATEQYF.

The sample holds a few counts of this clonotype. This CDR3 is CASRRDSELRETQYF. The CDR3 DNA is TGTGCCAGCCGGCGGGACAGTGAGTTACGAGAGACCCAGTACTTC. V is TRBV7-8 and J is TRBJ2-5; TRBD1 is a possible D gene (7 bases). There are 15 residues in the CDR3. Germline V lookup: CDR1 SGHVS, CDR2 FQNEAQ. V lost 8 bases and J 4 bases, leaving 20 bases between the germline ends.

This clonotype showed up many times. The chain is built from TRBV30 and TRBJ1-2; the match to TRBD1 covers 11 bases. Germline values: CDR1 GTSNPN, CDR2 SVGIG (reference sequence). Losses at the gene ends were 2 bases for V and 4 bases for J; bases not matched to a gene: 9. The CDR3 is made up of 16 amino acids. CDR3 residues: CAWSRPGTGGSYGYTF. The CDR3 bases are TGTGCCTGGAGTAGGCCAGGGACAGGGGGGAGCTATGGCTACACCTTC. Based on the CDR3 plus reference TRBV30 and TRBJ1-2, the full variable domain is SQTIHQWPATLVQPVGSPLSLECTVEGTSNPNLYWYRQAAGRGLQLLFYSVGIGQISSEVPQNLSASRPQDRQFILSSKKLLLSDSGFYLCAWSRPGTGGSYGYTFGSGTRLTVV.

This clonotype appeared many times. V gene TRBV20-1 combines with J gene TRBJ1-2; TRBD1 agrees at 9 bases. After removal of 1 base from V and 3 bases from J, the junction contained 9 bases not matched to a gene. Germline lookup yields CDR1 DFQATT and CDR2 SNEGSKA (reference sequence). This CDR3 region has 16 residues. The CDR3 coding sequence is TGCAGTGCTAGAGGCTTGGGACAGGGAGCGCACTATGGCTACACCTTC. Its translation: CSARGLGQGAHYGYTF.

Many counts were recorded for this clonotype. This chain connects TRBV6-1 to TRBJ1-1; D may be TRBD1 (6 bases). The CDR3 contains 14 residues. Trimming shortened V by 7 bases and J by 1 base, and 13 bases separated the two germline ends. Germline CDR1 MNHNS, CDR2 SASEGT. The CDR3 bases are TGTGCCAGCATAAGGGGGAAGGCGAACACTGAAGCTTTCTTT. This encodes CASIRGKANTEAFF.

In its sample, this clonotype was seen a few times. V and J are TRBV27 and TRBJ2-7; D may be TRBD2 (6 bases). This CDR3 is built from 16 residues. The germline gives CDR1 MNHEY, CDR2 SMNVEV (reference sequence). The V and J ends lost 0 bases and 6 bases respectively, with 18 bases between them. The CDR3 sequence: CASSLSPGSRTIEQYF. CDR3 DNA sequence: TGTGCCAGCAGTTTATCGCCCGGTTCCAGGACTATCGAGCAGTACTTC.

This rearrangement joins TRBV11-2 to TRBJ2-1; D is perhaps TRBD2 (5 bases). The CDR3 totals 13 residues. The germline gives CDR1 SGHAT, CDR2 FQNNGV. V shed 6 bases and J shed 4 bases, with 10 bases lying between them. The CDR3 DNA is TGTGCCAGCAGTGCCGGGATTTACAATGAGCAGTTCTTC. Translation gives CASSAGIYNEQFF.

V is TRBV19 and J is TRBJ2-1; TRBD1 or TRBD2 may be the D gene (6 bases each). V lost 5 bases and J lost 9, with 14 bases in between. This CDR3 is built from 13 residues. Germline CDR1 is LNHDA and CDR2 is SQIVND (reference sequence). The CDR3, as DNA: TGTGCCAGTAGTGAGGGGGGTGGTCGTGAGCAGTTCTTC. Translating gives CASSEGGGREQFF.

The gene calls are TRBV6-2 or TRBV6-3 and TRBJ2-7, with TRBD2 as a possible D gene (6 bases). The V end was cut by 0 bases, the J end by 2 bases, with 8 bases between. The CDR3 has 14 amino acids. The germline gives CDR1 MNHEY, CDR2 SVGEGT. In DNA form, the CDR3 reads TGTGCCAGCAGTTACTCTGAGCGGGCCTACGAGCAGTACTTC. As protein: CASSYSERAYEQYF.

This clonotype occurred many times. The gene calls are TRBV11-2 and TRBJ1-2, with 7 bases identical to TRBD1. Germline loops: CDR1 SGHAT, CDR2 FQNNGV. This CDR3 is built from 16 residues. Trimming cost V 5 bases and J 1 base; bases outside gene matches: 10. This CDR3 is CASSPGTANRNYGYTF. As DNA, the CDR3 is TGTGCCAGCAGCCCGGGGACAGCGAATCGTAACTATGGCTACACCTTC.